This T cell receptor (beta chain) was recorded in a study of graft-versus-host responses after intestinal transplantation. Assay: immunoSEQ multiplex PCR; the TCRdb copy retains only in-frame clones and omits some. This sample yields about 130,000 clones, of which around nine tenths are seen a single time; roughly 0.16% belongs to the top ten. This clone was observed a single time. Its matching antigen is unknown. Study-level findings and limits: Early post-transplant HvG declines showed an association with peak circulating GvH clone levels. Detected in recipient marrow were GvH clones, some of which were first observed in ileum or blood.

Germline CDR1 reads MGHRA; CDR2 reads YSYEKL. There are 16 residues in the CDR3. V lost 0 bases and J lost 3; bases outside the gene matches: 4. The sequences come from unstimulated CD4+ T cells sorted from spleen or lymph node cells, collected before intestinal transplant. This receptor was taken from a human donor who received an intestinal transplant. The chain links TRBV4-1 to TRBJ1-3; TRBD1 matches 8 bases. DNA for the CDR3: TGCGCCAGCAGCCAAGACCAGGGGGCTAATGGAAACACCATATATTTT. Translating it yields CASSQDQGANGNTIYF.